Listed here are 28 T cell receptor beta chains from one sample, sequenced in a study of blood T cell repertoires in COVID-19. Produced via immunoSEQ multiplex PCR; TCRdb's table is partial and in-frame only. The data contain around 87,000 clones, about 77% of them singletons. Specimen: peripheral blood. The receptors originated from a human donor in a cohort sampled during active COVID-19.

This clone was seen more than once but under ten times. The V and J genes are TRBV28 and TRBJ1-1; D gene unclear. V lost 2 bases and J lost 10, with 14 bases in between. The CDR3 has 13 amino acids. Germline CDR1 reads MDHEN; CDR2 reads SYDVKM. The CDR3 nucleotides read TGTGCCAGCAGTTTAACGGTCCAGGCGGGAGCTTTCTTT. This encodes CASSLTVQAGAFF.

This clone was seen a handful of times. The CDR3 sequence: CASSPPGGSTDTQYF. CDR3 DNA: TGTGCCAGCAGTCCGCCGGGGGGGTCGACAGATACGCAGTATTTT. The chain is built from TRBV6-6 and TRBJ2-3; 8 bases fit TRBD2. The CDR3 has 15 amino acids. V shed 5 bases and J 3 bases; nucleotides not matched to a gene: 7. Germline V gene data show CDR1 as MNHNY and CDR2 as SVGAGI (reference sequence).

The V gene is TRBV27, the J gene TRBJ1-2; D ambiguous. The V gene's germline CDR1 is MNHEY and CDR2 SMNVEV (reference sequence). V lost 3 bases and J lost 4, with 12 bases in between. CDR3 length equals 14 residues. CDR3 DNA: TGTGCCAGCAGTTTCCGGGGAGCACTCTATGGCTACACCTTC. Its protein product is CASSFRGALYGYTF.

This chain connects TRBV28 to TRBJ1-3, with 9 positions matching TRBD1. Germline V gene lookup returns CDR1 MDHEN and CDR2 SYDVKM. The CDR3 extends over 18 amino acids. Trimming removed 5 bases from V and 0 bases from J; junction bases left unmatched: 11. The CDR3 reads CASSASWGQGNSGNTIYF. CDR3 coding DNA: TGTGCCAGCAGTGCCTCCTGGGGACAGGGAAACTCTGGAAACACCATATATTTT.

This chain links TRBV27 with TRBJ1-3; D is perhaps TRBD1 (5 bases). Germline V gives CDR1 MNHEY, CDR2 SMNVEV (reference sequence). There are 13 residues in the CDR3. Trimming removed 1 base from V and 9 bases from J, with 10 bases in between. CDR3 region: CASSLWVGGTIYF. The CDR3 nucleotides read TGTGCCAGCAGTTTATGGGTCGGGGGCACCATATATTTT.

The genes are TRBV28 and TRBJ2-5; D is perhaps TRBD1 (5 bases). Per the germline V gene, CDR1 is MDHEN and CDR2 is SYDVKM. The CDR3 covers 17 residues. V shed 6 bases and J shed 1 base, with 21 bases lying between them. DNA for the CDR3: TGTGCCAGCAGCCCTACCCGGACATCTCCGGGCCAAGAGACCCAGTACTTC. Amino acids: CASSPTRTSPGQETQYF.

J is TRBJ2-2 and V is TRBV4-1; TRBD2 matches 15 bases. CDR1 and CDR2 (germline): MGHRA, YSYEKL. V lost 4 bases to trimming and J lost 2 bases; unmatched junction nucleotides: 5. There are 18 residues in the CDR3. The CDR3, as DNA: TGCGCCAGCAGCCCCCGGACTAGCGGGAGGGTAAACACCGGGGAGCTGTTTTTT. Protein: CASSPRTSGRVNTGELFF.

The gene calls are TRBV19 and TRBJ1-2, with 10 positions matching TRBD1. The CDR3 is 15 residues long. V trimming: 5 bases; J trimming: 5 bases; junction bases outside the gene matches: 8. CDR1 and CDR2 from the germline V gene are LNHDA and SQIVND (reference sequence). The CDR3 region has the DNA TGTGCCAGTAGTCCCGGCGGGACAGGGGCTTATGGCTACACCTTC. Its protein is CASSPGGTGAYGYTF.

The CDR3 DNA follows: TGTGCCACCAGTGATGCCGGACAGGGGGCAGGTTGGAGAGAGACCCAGTACTTC. It yields the protein CATSDAGQGAGWRETQYF. V gene TRBV24-1 combines with J gene TRBJ2-5, with 11 bases matching TRBD1. This CDR3 region has 18 residues. With V trimmed by 3 bases and J by 4 bases, 12 bases remained unmatched. The germline V gene has CDR1 KGHDR and CDR2 SFDVKD.

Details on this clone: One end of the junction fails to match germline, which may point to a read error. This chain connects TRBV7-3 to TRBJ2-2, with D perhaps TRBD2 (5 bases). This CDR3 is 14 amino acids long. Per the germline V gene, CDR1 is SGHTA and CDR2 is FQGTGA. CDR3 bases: TGTGCCAGCAGCTTAATAGCGAACGCCGGGGAGCTGTTTTTT. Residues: CASSLIANAGELFF. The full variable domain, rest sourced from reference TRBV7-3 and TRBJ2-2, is GAGVSQTPSNKVTEKGKYVELRCDPISGHTALYWYRQSLGQGPEFLIYFQGTGAADDSGLPNDRFFAVRPEGSVSTLKIQRTERGDSAVYLCASSLIANAGELFFGEGSRLTVL.

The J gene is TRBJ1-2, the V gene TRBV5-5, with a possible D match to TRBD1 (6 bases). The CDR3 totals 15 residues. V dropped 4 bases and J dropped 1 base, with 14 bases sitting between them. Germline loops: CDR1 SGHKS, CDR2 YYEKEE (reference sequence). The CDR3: CASSPQDRLNYGYTF. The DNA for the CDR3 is TGTGCCAGCAGCCCCCAGGACAGACTTAACTATGGCTACACCTTC.

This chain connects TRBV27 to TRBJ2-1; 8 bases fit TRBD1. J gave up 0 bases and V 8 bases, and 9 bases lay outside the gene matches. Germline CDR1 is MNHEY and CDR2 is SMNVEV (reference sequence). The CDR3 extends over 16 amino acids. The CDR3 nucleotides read TGTGCCAGCCGTCGGACAGGGACAAGCTCCTACAATGAGCAGTTCTTC. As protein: CASRRTGTSSYNEQFF.

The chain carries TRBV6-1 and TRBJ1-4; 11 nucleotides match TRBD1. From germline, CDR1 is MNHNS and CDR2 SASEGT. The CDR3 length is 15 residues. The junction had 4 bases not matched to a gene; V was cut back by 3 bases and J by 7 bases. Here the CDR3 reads CASSDGTGGGEKLFF. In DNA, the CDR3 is TGTGCCAGCAGTGACGGGACAGGGGGAGGTGAAAAACTGTTTTTT.

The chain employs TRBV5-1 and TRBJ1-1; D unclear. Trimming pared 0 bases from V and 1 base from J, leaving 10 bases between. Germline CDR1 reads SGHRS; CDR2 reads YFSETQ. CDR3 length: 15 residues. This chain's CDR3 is CASSLVDSRNTEAFF. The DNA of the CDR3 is TGCGCCAGCAGCTTGGTAGATTCGCGGAACACTGAAGCTTTCTTT.

In DNA, the CDR3 is TGTGCTAGTGGCTCCGAAGGGACAGGGGGCCGCTATGGCTACACCTTC. It yields the protein CASGSEGTGGRYGYTF. The rearrangement links TRBV12-5 to TRBJ1-2; 12 positions match TRBD1. This CDR3 contains 16 residues. Germline V gene data show CDR1 as LGHNT and CDR2 as FRNRAP. The trim removed 6 bases at V and 4 bases at J, leaving 9 bases unmatched. The full variable domain, with the rest looked up from reference TRBV12-5 and TRBJ1-2, is DARVTQTPRHKVTEMGQEVTMRCQPILGHNTVFWYRQTMMQGLELLAYFRNRAPLDDSGMPKDRFSAEMPDATLATLKIQPSEPRDSAVYFCASGSEGTGGRYGYTFGSGTRLTVV.

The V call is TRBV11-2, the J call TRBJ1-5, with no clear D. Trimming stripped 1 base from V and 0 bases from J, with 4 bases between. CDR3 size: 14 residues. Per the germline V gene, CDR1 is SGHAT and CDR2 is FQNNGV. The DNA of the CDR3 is TGTGCCAGCAGCTTAGGAGTTAGCAATCAGCCCCAGCATTTT. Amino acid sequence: CASSLGVSNQPQHF.

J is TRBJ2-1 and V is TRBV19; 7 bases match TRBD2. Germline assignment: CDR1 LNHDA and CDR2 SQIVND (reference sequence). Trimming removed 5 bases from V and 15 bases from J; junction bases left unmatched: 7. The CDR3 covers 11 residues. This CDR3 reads CASSSRERRFF. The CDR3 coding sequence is TGTGCCAGTAGTTCGCGGGAGCGGCGGTTCTTC.

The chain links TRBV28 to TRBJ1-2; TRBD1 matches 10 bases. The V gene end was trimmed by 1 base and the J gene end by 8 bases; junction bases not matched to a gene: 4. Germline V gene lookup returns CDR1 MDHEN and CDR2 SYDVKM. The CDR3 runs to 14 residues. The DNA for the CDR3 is TGTGCCAGCAGTTTATTCGGGACAGGGGAGGGCTACACCTTC. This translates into CASSLFGTGEGYTF.

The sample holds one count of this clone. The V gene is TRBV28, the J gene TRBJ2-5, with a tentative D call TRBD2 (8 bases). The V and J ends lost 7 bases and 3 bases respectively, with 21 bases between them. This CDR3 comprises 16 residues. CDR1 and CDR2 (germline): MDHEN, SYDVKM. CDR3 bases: TGTGCCAGCAAGCAGGGGGTAGCGGGGACCAAAGAGACCCAGTACTTC. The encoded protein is CASKQGVAGTKETQYF.

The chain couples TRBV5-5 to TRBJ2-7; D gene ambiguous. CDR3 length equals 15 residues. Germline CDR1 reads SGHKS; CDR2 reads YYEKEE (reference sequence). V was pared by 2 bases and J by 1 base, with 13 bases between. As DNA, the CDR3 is TGTGCCAGCAGCTTTCGCCCAGGCGTGTCCTACGAGCAGTACTTC. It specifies CASSFRPGVSYEQYF.

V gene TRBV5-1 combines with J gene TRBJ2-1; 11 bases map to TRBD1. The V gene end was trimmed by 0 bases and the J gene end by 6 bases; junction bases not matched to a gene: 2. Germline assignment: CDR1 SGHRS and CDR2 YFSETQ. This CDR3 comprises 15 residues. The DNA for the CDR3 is TGCGCCAGCAGCTTGGGGACAGGGGGCTTCAATGAGCAGTTCTTC. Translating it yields CASSLGTGGFNEQFF.

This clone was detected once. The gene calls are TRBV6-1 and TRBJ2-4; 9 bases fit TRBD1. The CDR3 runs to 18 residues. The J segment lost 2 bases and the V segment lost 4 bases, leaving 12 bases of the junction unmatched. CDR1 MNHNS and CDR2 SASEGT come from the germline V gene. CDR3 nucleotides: TGTGCCAGCAGTGCACGCTCAGGACAGGGGATGTCCAAAAACATTCAGTACTTC. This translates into CASSARSGQGMSKNIQYF.

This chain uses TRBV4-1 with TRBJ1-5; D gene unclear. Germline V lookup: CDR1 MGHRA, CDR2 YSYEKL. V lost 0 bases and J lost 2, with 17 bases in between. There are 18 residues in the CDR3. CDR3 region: CASSQDPPFESGNQPQHF. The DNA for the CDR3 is TGCGCCAGCAGCCAAGATCCGCCCTTTGAGAGTGGCAATCAGCCCCAGCATTTT.

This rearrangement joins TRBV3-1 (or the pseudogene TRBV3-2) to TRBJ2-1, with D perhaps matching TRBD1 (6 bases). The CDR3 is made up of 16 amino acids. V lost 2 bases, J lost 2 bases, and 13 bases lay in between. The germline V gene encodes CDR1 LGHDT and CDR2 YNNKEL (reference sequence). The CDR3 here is CASSQTRGIPYNEQFF. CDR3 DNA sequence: TGTGCCAGCAGCCAAACGAGGGGGATTCCCTACAATGAGCAGTTCTTC.

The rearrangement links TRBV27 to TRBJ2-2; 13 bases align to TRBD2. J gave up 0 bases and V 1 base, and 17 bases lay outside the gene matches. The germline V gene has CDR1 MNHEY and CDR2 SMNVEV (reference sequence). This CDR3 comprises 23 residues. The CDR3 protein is CASSLFRLRGGTSGITNTGELFF. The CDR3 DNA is TGTGCCAGCAGTTTATTTAGGCTCAGGGGTGGGACTAGCGGGATCACGAACACCGGGGAGCTGTTTTTT.

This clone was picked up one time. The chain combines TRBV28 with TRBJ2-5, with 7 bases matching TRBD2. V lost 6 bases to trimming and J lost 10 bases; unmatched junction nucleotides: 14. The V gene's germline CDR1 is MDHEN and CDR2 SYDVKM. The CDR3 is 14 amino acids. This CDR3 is CASRSTGTTRHQYF. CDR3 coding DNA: TGTGCCAGCAGGTCAACCGGGACTACCAGGCACCAGTACTTC.

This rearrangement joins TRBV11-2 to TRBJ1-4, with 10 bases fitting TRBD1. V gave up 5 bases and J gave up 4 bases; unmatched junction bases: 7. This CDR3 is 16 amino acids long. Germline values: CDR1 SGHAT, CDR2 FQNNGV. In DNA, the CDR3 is TGTGCCAGCAGCGCTGGGGACAGGGGAGTTAATGAAAAACTGTTTTTT. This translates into CASSAGDRGVNEKLFF.

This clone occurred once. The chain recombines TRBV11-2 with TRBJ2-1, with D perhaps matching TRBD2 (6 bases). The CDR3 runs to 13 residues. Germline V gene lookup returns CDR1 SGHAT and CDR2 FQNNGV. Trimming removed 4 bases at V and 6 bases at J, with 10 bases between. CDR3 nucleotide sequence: TGTGCCAGCAGCTCCGGGACTGCCAATGAGCAGTTCTTC. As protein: CASSSGTANEQFF. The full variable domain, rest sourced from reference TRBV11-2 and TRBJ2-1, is EAGVAQSPRYKIIEKRQSVAFWCNPISGHATLYWYQQILGQGPKLLIQFQNNGVVDDSQLPKDRFSAERLKGVDSTLKIQPAKLEDSAVYLCASSSGTANEQFFGPGTRLTVL.